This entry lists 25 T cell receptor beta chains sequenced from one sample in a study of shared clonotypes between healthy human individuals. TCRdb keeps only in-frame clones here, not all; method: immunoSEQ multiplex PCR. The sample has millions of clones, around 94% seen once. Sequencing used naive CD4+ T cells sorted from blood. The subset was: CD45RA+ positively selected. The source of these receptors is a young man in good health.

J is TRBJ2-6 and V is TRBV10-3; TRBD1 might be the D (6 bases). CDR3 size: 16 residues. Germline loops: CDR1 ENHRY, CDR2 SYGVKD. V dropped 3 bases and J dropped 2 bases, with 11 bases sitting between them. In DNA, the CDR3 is TGTGCCATCAGTGATGGGCAGGGGACTGGGGCCAACGTCCTGACTTTC. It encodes CAISDGQGTGANVLTF.

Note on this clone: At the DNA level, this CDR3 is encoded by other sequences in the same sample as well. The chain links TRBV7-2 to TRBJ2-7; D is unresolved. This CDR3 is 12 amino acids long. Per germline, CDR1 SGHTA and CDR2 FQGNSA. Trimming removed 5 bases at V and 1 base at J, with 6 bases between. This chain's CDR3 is CASSLSSYEQYF. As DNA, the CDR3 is TGTGCCAGCAGCCTCTCTTCCTACGAGCAGTACTTC.

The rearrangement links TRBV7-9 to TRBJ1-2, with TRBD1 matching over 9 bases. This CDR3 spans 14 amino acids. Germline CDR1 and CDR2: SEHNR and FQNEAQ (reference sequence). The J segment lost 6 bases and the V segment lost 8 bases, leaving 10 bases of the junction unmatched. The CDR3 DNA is TGTGCCAGCTTCCCACAGGGGGCGCAGGATGGCTACACCTTC. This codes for CASFPQGAQDGYTF.

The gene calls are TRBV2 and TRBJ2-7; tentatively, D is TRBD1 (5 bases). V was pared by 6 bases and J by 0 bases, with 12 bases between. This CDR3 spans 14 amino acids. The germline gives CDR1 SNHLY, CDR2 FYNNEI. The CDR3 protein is CASRTDSSSYEQYF. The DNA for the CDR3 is TGTGCCAGCAGGACTGACAGCAGCTCCTACGAGCAGTACTTC.

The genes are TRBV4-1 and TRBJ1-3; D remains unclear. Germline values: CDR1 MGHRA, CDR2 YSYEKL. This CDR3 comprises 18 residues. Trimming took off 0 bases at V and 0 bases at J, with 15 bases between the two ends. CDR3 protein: CASSQEFGRRVSGNTIYF. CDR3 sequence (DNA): TGCGCCAGCAGCCAAGAATTTGGACGCCGGGTCTCTGGAAACACCATATATTTT.

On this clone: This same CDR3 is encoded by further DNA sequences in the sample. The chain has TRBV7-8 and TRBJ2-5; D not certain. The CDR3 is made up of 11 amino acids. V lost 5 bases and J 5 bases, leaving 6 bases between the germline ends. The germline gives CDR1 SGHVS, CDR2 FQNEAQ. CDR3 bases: TGTGCCAGCAGCCCTCGGGAGACCCAGTACTTC. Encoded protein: CASSPRETQYF.

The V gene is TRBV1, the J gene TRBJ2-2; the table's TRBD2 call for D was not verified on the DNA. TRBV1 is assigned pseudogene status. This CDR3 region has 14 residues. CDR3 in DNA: TGCACCAGCAGCCAAGATTCTCCCACCGGGGAGCTGTTTTTT. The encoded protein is CTSSQDSPTGELFF.

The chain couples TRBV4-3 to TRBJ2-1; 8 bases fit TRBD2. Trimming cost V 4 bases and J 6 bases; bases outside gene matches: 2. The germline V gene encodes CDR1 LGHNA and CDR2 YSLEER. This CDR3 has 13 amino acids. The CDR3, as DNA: TGCGCCAGCAGCCGGGGACTAGTCAATGAGCAGTTCTTC. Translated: CASSRGLVNEQFF.

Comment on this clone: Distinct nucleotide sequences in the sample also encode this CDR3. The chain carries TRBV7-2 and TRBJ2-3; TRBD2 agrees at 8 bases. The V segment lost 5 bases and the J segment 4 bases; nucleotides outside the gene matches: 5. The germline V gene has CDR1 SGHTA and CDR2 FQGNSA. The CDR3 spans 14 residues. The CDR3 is CASSQGLGADTQYF. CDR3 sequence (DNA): TGTGCCAGCAGCCAGGGACTAGGAGCAGATACGCAGTATTTT.

CDR3 sequence reads: CSASRGNMDTF. The CDR3 DNA reads TGCAGTGCTAGCAGGGGCAACATGGACACCTTC. V is TRBV20-1 and J is TRBJ1-2; tentative D call: TRBD1 (6 bases). The germline gives CDR1 DFQATT, CDR2 SNEGSKA (reference sequence). This CDR3 comprises 11 residues. The ends were cut back, 3 bases at V and 12 bases at J, with 14 bases in the middle.

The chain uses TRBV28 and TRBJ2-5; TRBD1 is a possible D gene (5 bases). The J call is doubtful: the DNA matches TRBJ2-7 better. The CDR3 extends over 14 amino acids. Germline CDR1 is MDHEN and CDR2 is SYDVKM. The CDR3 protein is CASSTSGFRHEQYF. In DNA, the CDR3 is TGTGCCAGCAGTACCTCAGGGTTTAGGCACGAGCAGTACTTC.

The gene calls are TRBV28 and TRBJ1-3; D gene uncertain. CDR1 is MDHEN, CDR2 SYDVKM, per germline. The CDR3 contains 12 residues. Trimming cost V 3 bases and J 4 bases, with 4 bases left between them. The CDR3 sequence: CASSFQGNTIYF. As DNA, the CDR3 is TGTGCCAGCAGTTTTCAAGGAAACACCATATATTTT.

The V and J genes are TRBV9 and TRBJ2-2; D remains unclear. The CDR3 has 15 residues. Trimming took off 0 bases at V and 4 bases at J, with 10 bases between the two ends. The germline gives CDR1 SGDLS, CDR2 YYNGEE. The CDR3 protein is CASSVDSRGTGELFF. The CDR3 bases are TGTGCCAGCAGCGTAGACAGCCGCGGCACCGGGGAGCTGTTTTTT.

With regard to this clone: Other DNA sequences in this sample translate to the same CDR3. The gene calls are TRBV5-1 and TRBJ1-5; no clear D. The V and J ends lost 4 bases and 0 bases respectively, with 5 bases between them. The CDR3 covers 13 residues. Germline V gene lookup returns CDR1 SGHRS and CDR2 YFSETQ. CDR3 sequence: CASSQDSNQPQHF. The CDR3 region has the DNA TGCGCCAGCAGCCAGGATAGCAATCAGCCCCAGCATTTT.

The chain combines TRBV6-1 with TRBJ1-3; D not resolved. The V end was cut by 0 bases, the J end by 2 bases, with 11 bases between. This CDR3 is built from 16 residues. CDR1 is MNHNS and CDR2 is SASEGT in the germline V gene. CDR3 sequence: CASSEAHGAAGNTIYF. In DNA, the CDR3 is TGTGCCAGCAGTGAAGCTCACGGAGCGGCTGGAAACACCATATATTTT.

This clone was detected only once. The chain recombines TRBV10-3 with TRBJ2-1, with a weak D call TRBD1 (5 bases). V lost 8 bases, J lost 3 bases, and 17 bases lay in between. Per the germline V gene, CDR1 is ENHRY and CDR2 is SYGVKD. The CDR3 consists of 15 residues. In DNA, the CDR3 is TGTGCCATCGGGTTGGGGCAGGGCAGCTACAATGAGCAGTTCTTC. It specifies CAIGLGQGSYNEQFF.

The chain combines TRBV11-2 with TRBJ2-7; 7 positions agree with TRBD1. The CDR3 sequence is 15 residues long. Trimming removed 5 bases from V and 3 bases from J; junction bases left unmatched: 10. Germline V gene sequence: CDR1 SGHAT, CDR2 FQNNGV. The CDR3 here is CASSPLRGQNYEQYF. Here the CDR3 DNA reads TGTGCCAGCAGCCCCCTGAGGGGGCAAAACTACGAGCAGTACTTC. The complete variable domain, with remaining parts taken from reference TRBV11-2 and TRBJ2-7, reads EAGVAQSPRYKIIEKRQSVAFWCNPISGHATLYWYQQILGQGPKLLIQFQNNGVVDDSQLPKDRFSAERLKGVDSTLKIQPAKLEDSAVYLCASSPLRGQNYEQYFGPGTRLTVT.

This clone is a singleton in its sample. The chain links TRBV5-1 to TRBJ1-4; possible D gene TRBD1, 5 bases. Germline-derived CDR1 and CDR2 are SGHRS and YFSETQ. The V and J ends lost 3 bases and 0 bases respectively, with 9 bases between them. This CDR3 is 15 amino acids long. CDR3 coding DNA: TGCGCCAGCAGCTCAGGGCTCGCAACTAATGAAAAACTGTTTTTT. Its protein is CASSSGLATNEKLFF.

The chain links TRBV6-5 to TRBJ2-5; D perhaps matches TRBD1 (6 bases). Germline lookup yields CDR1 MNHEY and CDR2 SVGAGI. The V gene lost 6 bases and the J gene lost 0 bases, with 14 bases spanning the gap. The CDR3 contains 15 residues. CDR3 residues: CASSRRRDNQETQYF. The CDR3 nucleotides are TGTGCCAGCAGCCGGCGCCGGGACAACCAAGAGACCCAGTACTTC.

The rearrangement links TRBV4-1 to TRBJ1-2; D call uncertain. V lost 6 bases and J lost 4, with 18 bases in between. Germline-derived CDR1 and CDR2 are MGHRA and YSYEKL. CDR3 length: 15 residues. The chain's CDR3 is CASSQPRFPSYGYTF. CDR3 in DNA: TGCGCCAGCAGTCAACCCCGTTTTCCTTCCTATGGCTACACCTTC.

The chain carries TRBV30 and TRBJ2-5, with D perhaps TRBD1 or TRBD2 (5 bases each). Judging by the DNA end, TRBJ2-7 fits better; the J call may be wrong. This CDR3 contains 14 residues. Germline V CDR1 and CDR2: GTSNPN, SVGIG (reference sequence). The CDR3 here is CAWSGGSLDYEQYF. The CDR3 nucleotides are TGTGCCTGGAGTGGGGGGTCCCTCGACTACGAGCAGTACTTC.

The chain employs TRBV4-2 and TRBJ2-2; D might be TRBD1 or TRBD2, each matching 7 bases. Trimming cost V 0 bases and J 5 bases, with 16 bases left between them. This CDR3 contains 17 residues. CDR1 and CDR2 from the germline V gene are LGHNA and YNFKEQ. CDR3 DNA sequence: TGTGCCAGCAGCCAAGAAGGGGGCGGGGGACTAACCGGGGAGCTGTTTTTT. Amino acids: CASSQEGGGGLTGELFF.

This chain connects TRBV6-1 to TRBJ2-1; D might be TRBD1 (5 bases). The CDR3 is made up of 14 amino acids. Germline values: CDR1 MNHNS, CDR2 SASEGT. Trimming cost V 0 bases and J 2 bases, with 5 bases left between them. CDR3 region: CASSEATAYNEQFF. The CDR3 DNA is TGTGCCAGCAGTGAAGCGACAGCCTACAATGAGCAGTTCTTC.

The CDR3 reads CASSRGGRGSRADTQYF. The CDR3 DNA is TGTGCCAGTAGTAGGGGGGGGAGAGGAAGTAGGGCAGATACGCAGTATTTT. The V and J genes are TRBV19 and TRBJ2-3; 7 bases line up with TRBD2. From germline, CDR1 is LNHDA and CDR2 SQIVND (reference sequence). CDR3 size: 17 residues. The J segment lost 4 bases and the V segment lost 4 bases, leaving 14 bases of the junction unmatched.

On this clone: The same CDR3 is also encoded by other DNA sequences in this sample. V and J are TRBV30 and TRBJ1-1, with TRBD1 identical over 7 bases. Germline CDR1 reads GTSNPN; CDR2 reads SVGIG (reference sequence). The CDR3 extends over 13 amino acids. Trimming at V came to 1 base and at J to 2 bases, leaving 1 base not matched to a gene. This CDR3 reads CAWSGQGNTEAFF. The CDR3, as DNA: TGTGCCTGGAGTGGACAGGGAAACACTGAAGCTTTCTTT.